This entry is about one T cell receptor (beta chain). Its target is not known. This record comes from a study of shared clonotypes between healthy human individuals. Study-wide results and caveats: Represented diversity, genetic and exposure-history alike, was limited by few donors.

Measured with immunoSEQ multiplex PCR; TCRdb has only the in-frame clones, and not every one. The data show roughly 2.6 million clones, roughly 92% seen once. With 6 bases clipped from V and 0 bases from J, the junction kept 4 bases outside the gene matches. Germline values: CDR1 SNHLY, CDR2 FYNNEI. The CDR3 runs 14 residues. The sequenced material came from naive CD4+ T cells sorted from blood. As for subset: CD45RA+ positively selected. The TCR was taken from a man in his late teens or twenties in good health. J is TRBJ2-7 and V is TRBV2, with 8 nucleotides matching TRBD2. The CDR3 loop reads CASRQRESSYEQYF. CDR3 nucleotides: TGTGCCAGCAGACAGCGGGAGTCCTCCTACGAGCAGTACTTC.